The 24 T cell receptor beta chains reported below all come from one sample, sequenced in a study of blood T cell repertoires in COVID-19. TCRdb's copy holds only in-frame clones and misses some; the assay was immunoSEQ multiplex PCR. This table holds about 84,000 clones, 75% to 85% found once. Sequencing used peripheral blood. The receptors were gathered from an elderly woman with acute or convalescent COVID-19.

The chain couples TRBV2 to TRBJ1-1; D gene unclear. CDR1 is SNHLY and CDR2 is FYNNEI in the germline V gene. CDR3 length: 15 amino acids. Trimming left V 7 bases short and J 5 bases short, with 20 bases between. CDR3 region: CASMDNSPIGTEAFF. DNA of the CDR3: TGTGCCAGCATGGATAACAGCCCCATCGGTACTGAAGCTTTCTTT.

This chain links TRBV6-7 with TRBJ1-5; D is unclear. TRBV6-7 is labeled an ORF, and its function is uncertain. V dropped 6 bases and J dropped 9 bases, with 6 bases sitting between them. CDR3 length: 10 amino acids. CDR3 in amino acids: CASSSWPQHF. Here the CDR3 DNA reads TGTGCCAGCAGCTCCTGGCCCCAGCATTTT.

This chain uses TRBV7-8 with TRBJ2-3, with a possible D match to TRBD2 (6 bases). The CDR3 has 15 amino acids. Germline V gene sequence: CDR1 SGHVS, CDR2 FQNEAQ. V lost 1 base and J 0 bases, leaving 8 bases between the germline ends. The CDR3 nucleotides read TGTGCCAGCAGCTTAGTTGGGGGGAGCACAGATACGCAGTATTTT. Translated, it gives CASSLVGGSTDTQYF.

The chain uses TRBV3-1 (or the pseudogene TRBV3-2) and TRBJ2-3, with TRBD1 as a possible D gene (6 bases). CDR3 length: 14 residues. V lost 0 bases to trimming and J lost 5 bases, with 9 bases between them. Germline values: CDR1 LGHDT, CDR2 YNNKEL (reference sequence). CDR3 coding DNA: TGTGCCAGCAGCCAAGAGGGGGCGAAAGATACGCAGTATTTT. Translated: CASSQEGAKDTQYF.

This sequence joins TRBV19 and TRBJ2-7; 8 bases are a match to TRBD1. V was clipped by 7 bases and J by 3 bases; unmatched bases: 5. Germline values: CDR1 LNHDA, CDR2 SQIVND (reference sequence). The CDR3 loop spans 13 amino acids. The CDR3 spells CASNPGQVYEQYF. Written as DNA, the CDR3 is TGTGCCAGTAACCCGGGACAGGTCTACGAGCAGTACTTC.

The rearrangement uses TRBV28 and TRBJ2-2; unclear D gene. The V gene's germline CDR1 is MDHEN and CDR2 SYDVKM. This CDR3 comprises 14 residues. Between the trimmed V and J ends, which lost 2 bases and 4 bases, there was a span of 8 bases. The DNA of the CDR3 is TGTGCCAGCAGTTTAGGTCCGGGCACCGGGGAGCTGTTTTTT. Protein sequence: CASSLGPGTGELFF.

The chain carries TRBV5-1 and TRBJ1-5; no definite D call. V gave up 0 bases and J gave up 5 bases, with 9 bases separating them. CDR1 and CDR2 (germline): SGHRS, YFSETQ. This CDR3 has 14 amino acids. CDR3 amino acids: CASSLGAEDQPQHF. CDR3 DNA sequence: TGCGCCAGCAGCTTGGGGGCCGAAGATCAGCCCCAGCATTTT.

This clone was counted only a few times. The genes are TRBV2 and TRBJ1-2; possibly TRBD1 for D (5 bases). CDR1 is SNHLY, CDR2 FYNNEI, per germline. This CDR3 region has 15 residues. Trimming pared 0 bases from V and 4 bases from J, leaving 12 bases between. CDR3 residues: CASSEAGQVGYGYTF. For the CDR3, the DNA is TGTGCCAGCAGTGAAGCGGGGCAGGTTGGCTATGGCTACACCTTC.

The chain recombines TRBV30 with TRBJ2-1; the D is unclear. V lost 2 bases and J lost 7, with 12 bases in between. The CDR3 sequence is 13 residues long. In germline, CDR1 is GTSNPN, CDR2 SVGIG (reference sequence). CDR3 in amino acids: CAWSFPSRNEQFF. CDR3 sequence (DNA): TGTGCCTGGAGTTTTCCTTCTAGGAATGAGCAGTTCTTC.

This clone was detected once. The chain links TRBV27 to TRBJ2-5; unclear D gene. The germline V gene encodes CDR1 MNHEY and CDR2 SMNVEV (reference sequence). V shed 2 bases and J shed 4 bases, with 8 bases lying between them. This CDR3 is 13 amino acids long. CDR3 region: CASSLRYPETQYF. CDR3 in DNA: TGTGCCAGCAGTTTACGGTATCCAGAGACCCAGTACTTC.

The chain carries TRBV5-1 and TRBJ1-2; 7 positions match TRBD1. After removal of 0 bases from V and 3 bases from J, the junction contained 5 bases not matched to a gene. The CDR3 is made up of 15 amino acids. The germline CDR1 and CDR2 sequences are SGHRS and YFSETQ. The CDR3 region is CASSLGGGADYGYTF. The CDR3 DNA reads as TGCGCCAGCAGCTTGGGAGGGGGCGCTGACTATGGCTACACCTTC.

The chain uses TRBV18 and TRBJ2-5, with D perhaps matching TRBD1 (6 bases). V was pared by 3 bases and J by 3 bases, with 8 bases between. The CDR3 spans 13 residues. Per the germline V gene, CDR1 is KGHSH and CDR2 is LQKENI. The CDR3 loop reads CASSPGQKETQYF. As DNA, the CDR3 is TGTGCCAGCTCACCCGGACAGAAAGAGACCCAGTACTTC.

CDR3 sequence (DNA): TGTGCCAGCAGCCAAAAGGGGGCGAACACTGAAGCTTTCTTT. The encoded protein is CASSQKGANTEAFF. The rearrangement joins TRBV3-1 (or the pseudogene TRBV3-2) to TRBJ1-1, with 7 bases aligning to TRBD1. The germline V gene has CDR1 LGHDT and CDR2 YNNKEL (reference sequence). CDR3 length: 14 residues. Trimming removed 2 bases from V and 1 base from J; junction bases left unmatched: 1.

The chain combines TRBV11-3 with TRBJ2-7; 7 bases are shared with TRBD1. Germline CDR1 reads SGHNT; CDR2 reads YENEEA. V was clipped by 4 bases and J by 2 bases; unmatched bases: 11. This CDR3 has 16 amino acids. The CDR3 sequence is CASSSQTGKAPYEQYF. DNA for the CDR3: TGTGCCAGCAGCTCCCAGACAGGGAAGGCTCCCTACGAGCAGTACTTC.

The chain combines TRBV11-3 with TRBJ2-5, with 8 bases that match TRBD1. Losses at the gene ends were 2 bases for V and 5 bases for J; bases not matched to a gene: 4. The CDR3 runs 14 residues. Germline loops: CDR1 SGHNT, CDR2 YENEEA. The CDR3 nucleotides read TGTGCCAGCAGCTTACAGGGGGCGCGGGAGACCCAGTACTTC. Translating gives CASSLQGARETQYF.

The chain employs TRBV15 and TRBJ1-1, with D maybe TRBD1 (6 bases). V lost 3 bases to trimming and J lost 5 bases, with 19 bases between them. Germline CDR1 is LNHNV and CDR2 is YYDKDF (reference sequence). The CDR3 is 16 residues long. The CDR3 bases are TGTGCCACCAGCAGTTACAGGGTTGTGTCGTGGACTGAAGCTTTCTTT. It translates to CATSSYRVVSWTEAFF.

The chain links TRBV5-1 to TRBJ1-2; 9 nucleotides match TRBD1. Germline CDR1 SGHRS, CDR2 YFSETQ. The ends lost 10 bases at V and 8 bases at J; junction bases unmatched: 15. CDR3 size: 14 residues. CDR3 DNA sequence: TGCGCCTGTTCGGGGGGACAGGGCCTGTCGGGCTACACCTTC. It encodes CACSGGQGLSGYTF.

This chain links TRBV5-1 with TRBJ1-2; the D gene is possibly TRBD1 (5 bases). Trimming stripped 4 bases from V and 4 bases from J, with 14 bases between. Germline V CDR1 and CDR2: SGHRS, YFSETQ. The CDR3 loop spans 14 amino acids. The CDR3 loop is CASSPGEGTYGYTF. The CDR3 nucleotides are TGCGCCAGCAGCCCGGGGGAAGGGACCTATGGCTACACCTTC.

The gene calls are TRBV5-6 and TRBJ1-2, with TRBD1 as a possible D gene (5 bases). Trimming took off 4 bases at V and 6 bases at J, with 13 bases between the two ends. CDR1 and CDR2 from the germline V gene are SGHDT and YYEEEE. This CDR3 has 13 residues. The DNA of the CDR3 is TGTGCCAGCAGCCTGGGGCCCAGCGATGGCTACACCTTC. This translates into CASSLGPSDGYTF. Full variable domain (missing parts from reference TRBV5-6 and TRBJ1-2): DAGVTQSPTHLIKTRGQQVTLRCSPKSGHDTVSWYQQALGQGPQFIFQYYEEEERQRGNFPDRFSGHQFPNYSSELNVNALLLGDSALYLCASSLGPSDGYTFGSGTRLTVV.

V usage is TRBV20-1 and J usage is TRBJ1-3; 8 bases map to TRBD1. V gave up 3 bases and J gave up 4 bases; unmatched junction bases: 5. The CDR3 has 14 amino acids. The V gene's germline CDR1 is DFQATT and CDR2 SNEGSKA (reference sequence). The CDR3 spells CSASESGGGNTIYF. CDR3 sequence (DNA): TGCAGTGCTAGTGAATCAGGGGGCGGAAACACCATATATTTT.

The genes are TRBV19 and TRBJ2-1; the match to TRBD2 covers 10 bases. Germline CDR1 is LNHDA and CDR2 is SQIVND (reference sequence). Trimming removed 4 bases from V and 4 bases from J; junction bases left unmatched: 10. The CDR3 is 17 amino acids. The CDR3 spells CASSRSGLANDYNEQFF. In DNA form, the CDR3 reads TGTGCCAGTAGTAGGTCGGGACTAGCGAACGATTACAATGAGCAGTTCTTC.

The V call is TRBV7-2, the J call TRBJ2-1, with 10 bases that match TRBD2. The CDR3 extends over 16 amino acids. Germline CDR1 and CDR2: SGHTA and FQGNSA. The ends lost 0 bases at V and 8 bases at J; junction bases unmatched: 7. CDR3 sequence (DNA): TGTGCCAGCAGCTTAGCCCGTCTAGCGGGAGCGGATGAGCAGTTCTTC. It translates to CASSLARLAGADEQFF. Full variable domain (remainder filled in from reference TRBV7-2 and TRBJ2-1): GAGVSQSPSNKVTEKGKDVELRCDPISGHTALYWYRQSLGQGLEFLIYFQGNSAPDKSGLPSDRFSAERTGGSVSTLTIQRTQQEDSAVYLCASSLARLAGADEQFFGPGTRLTVL.

This sequence joins TRBV7-2 and TRBJ2-3, with TRBD1 matching 8 bases. CDR1 SGHTA and CDR2 FQGNSA come from the germline V gene. The CDR3 runs 14 residues. V lost 5 bases to trimming and J lost 4 bases; unmatched junction nucleotides: 5. CDR3 DNA sequence: TGTGCCAGCAGCCCCAGGGGGCCCGCAGATACGCAGTATTTT. This sequence encodes CASSPRGPADTQYF.

The gene calls are TRBV9 and TRBJ2-1; 10 positions agree with TRBD2. Trimming took 0 bases from V and 4 from J; bases not matched to a gene: 4. The CDR3 has 16 amino acids. Germline V lookup: CDR1 SGDLS, CDR2 YYNGEE. The CDR3 protein is CASSVVSGRVYNEQFF. The CDR3 DNA follows: TGTGCCAGCAGCGTAGTGAGCGGGAGGGTATACAATGAGCAGTTCTTC.